A selection of T cell receptor beta chains follows, all from one sample in a study of blood T cells in healthy people across ages. TCRdb reprocessed the 5' RACE reads via MiXCR and lists one record per CDR3 protein. The table has fewer than 2,000,000 distinct CDR3 sequences, almost 35% seen once; the top ten hold about 11%. The specimen sequenced was blood. The receptors derive from a woman aged 25 to 45 in good health. CDR3s include the opening cysteine and the closing phenylalanine or tryptophan. A D gene is named only where the DNA matches it firmly. Where a row states a size, it is once, few, many or the class of an expanded clone; other rows omit it.

CDR3 protein: CASSLTSGGSVGEQFF
CDR3 DNA: TGTGCCAGCAGCTTAACATCGGGGGGTAGTGTGGGTGAGCAGTTCTTC
D gene: TRBD2
CDR3 length: 16
V gene: TRBV7-3
clone size: -
J gene: TRBJ2-1

CDR3 protein: CASSLGAGNNEQFF
CDR3 DNA: TGTGCCAGCAGCTTAGGGGCAGGGAACAATGAGCAGTTCTTC
D gene: -
CDR3 length: 14
V gene: TRBV7-3
clone size: few
J gene: TRBJ2-1

CDR3 protein: CSAVSGNEQFF
CDR3 DNA: TGCAGTGCTGTAAGCGGCAATGAGCAGTTCTTC
D gene: -
CDR3 length: 11
V gene: TRBV20-1
clone size: few
J gene: TRBJ2-1

CDR3 protein: CASSVGGGIGSGTYQETQYF
CDR3 DNA: TGTGCCAGCAGCGTAGGAGGGGGGATTGGGAGCGGGACTTACCAAGAGACCCAGTACTTC
D gene: -
CDR3 length: 20
V gene: TRBV9
clone size: few
J gene: TRBJ2-5

CDR3 protein: CASRGEKQETQYF
CDR3 DNA: TGTGCCAGCAGAGGGGAGAAGCAAGAGACCCAGTACTTC
D gene: -
CDR3 length: 13
V gene: TRBV5-4
clone size: once
J gene: TRBJ2-5

CDR3 protein: CSVDSGLYGYTF
CDR3 DNA: TGCAGCGTTGATTCTGGCCTCTATGGCTACACCTTC
D gene: -
CDR3 length: 12
V gene: TRBV29-1
clone size: -
J gene: TRBJ1-2

CDR3 protein: CASSFGRPARGSYNEQFF
CDR3 DNA: TGTGCCAGCAGTTTTGGTCGGCCGGCCCGTGGCTCCTACAATGAGCAGTTCTTC
D gene: -
CDR3 length: 18
V gene: TRBV28
clone size: -
J gene: TRBJ2-1

CDR3 protein: CASSLLPSGANVLTF
CDR3 DNA: TGCGCCAGCAGCTTGCTACCCTCCGGGGCCAACGTCCTGACTTTC
D gene: -
CDR3 length: 15
V gene: TRBV5-1
clone size: few
J gene: TRBJ2-6

CDR3 protein: CASKATNEKLFF
CDR3 DNA: TGTGCCAGCAAGGCAACTAATGAAAAACTGTTTTTT
D gene: -
CDR3 length: 12
V gene: TRBV3-1
clone size: few
J gene: TRBJ1-4

CDR3 protein: CSARGTTTNEKLFF
CDR3 DNA: TGCAGTGCTAGAGGGACAACGACTAATGAAAAACTGTTTTTT
D gene: -
CDR3 length: 14
V gene: TRBV20-1
clone size: -
J gene: TRBJ1-4

CDR3 protein: CSARDSTGTYEQYF
CDR3 DNA: TGCAGTGCTAGAGATTCCACAGGGACCTACGAGCAGTACTTC
D gene: -
CDR3 length: 14
V gene: TRBV20-1
clone size: -
J gene: TRBJ2-7

CDR3 protein: CASSSLQGQETQYF
CDR3 DNA: TGTGCCAGCAGCTCCCTACAGGGCCAAGAGACCCAGTACTTC
D gene: -
CDR3 length: 14
V gene: TRBV7-9
clone size: few
J gene: TRBJ2-5

CDR3 protein: CASSKIQKDYEQYF
CDR3 DNA: TGTGCCAGCAGCAAAATACAGAAGGACTACGAGCAGTACTTC
D gene: -
CDR3 length: 14
V gene: TRBV21-1
clone size: few
J gene: TRBJ2-7

CDR3 protein: CASSLVRATHRMNTEAFF
CDR3 DNA: TGTGCCAGCAGCTTGGTCAGGGCCACCCACAGAATGAACACTGAAGCTTTCTTT
D gene: -
CDR3 length: 18
V gene: TRBV5-6
clone size: -
J gene: TRBJ1-1

CDR3 protein: CSATRDRETQYF
CDR3 DNA: TGCAGTGCTACCAGGGATCGGGAGACCCAGTACTTC
D gene: -
CDR3 length: 12
V gene: TRBV20-1
clone size: -
J gene: TRBJ2-5

CDR3 protein: CSVRGLAVYNEQFF
CDR3 DNA: TGCAGCGTTCGCGGCTTAGCGGTATACAATGAGCAGTTCTTC
D gene: -
CDR3 length: 14
V gene: TRBV29-1
clone size: few
J gene: TRBJ2-1

CDR3 protein: CAWSDPGQGVFHYGYTF
CDR3 DNA: TGTGCCTGGAGTGACCCGGGACAGGGGGTCTTTCACTATGGCTACACCTTC
D gene: TRBD1
CDR3 length: 17
V gene: TRBV30
clone size: once
J gene: TRBJ1-2

CDR3 protein: CASSAMGGAADTQYF
CDR3 DNA: TGTGCCAGCAGTGCCATGGGAGGGGCCGCGGATACGCAGTATTTT
D gene: TRBD2
CDR3 length: 15
V gene: TRBV12-3/TRBV12-4
clone size: -
J gene: TRBJ2-3

CDR3 protein: CASSQEGGGGTDTQYF
CDR3 DNA: TGCGCCAGCAGCCAAGAAGGCGGGGGGGGGACAGATACGCAGTATTTT
D gene: TRBD2
CDR3 length: 16
V gene: TRBV4-1
clone size: few
J gene: TRBJ2-3

CDR3 protein: CASSWNSGGARETQYF
CDR3 DNA: TGTGCCAGCAGTTGGAATAGCGGGGGGGCCCGGGAGACCCAGTACTTC
D gene: TRBD2
CDR3 length: 16
V gene: TRBV6-5
clone size: -
J gene: TRBJ2-5

CDR3 protein: CASSLTGPGSTDTQYF
CDR3 DNA: TGTGCCAGCAGTCTAACCGGGCCTGGTTCCACAGATACGCAGTATTTT
D gene: -
CDR3 length: 16
V gene: TRBV6-5
clone size: few
J gene: TRBJ2-3

CDR3 protein: CSASEGSELNQPQHF
CDR3 DNA: TGCAGTGCTAGTGAGGGCAGCGAGTTGAATCAGCCCCAGCATTTT
D gene: -
CDR3 length: 15
V gene: TRBV20-1
clone size: -
J gene: TRBJ1-5

CDR3 protein: CASSGGQRDEQFF
CDR3 DNA: TGCGCCAGCAGCGGGGGGCAAAGGGATGAGCAGTTCTTC
D gene: -
CDR3 length: 13
V gene: TRBV4-1
clone size: few
J gene: TRBJ2-1

CDR3 protein: CASSLATAETYEQYF
CDR3 DNA: TGTGCCAGCAGCTTAGCGACTGCCGAGACCTACGAGCAGTACTTC
D gene: -
CDR3 length: 15
V gene: TRBV7-2
clone size: -
J gene: TRBJ2-7

CDR3 protein: CSARENLQETQYF
CDR3 DNA: TGCAGTGCTAGAGAAAACTTACAAGAGACCCAGTACTTC
D gene: -
CDR3 length: 13
V gene: TRBV20-1
clone size: -
J gene: TRBJ2-5

CDR3 protein: CSAHGTDGTEQYF
CDR3 DNA: TGCAGTGCTCACGGGACCGATGGGACCGAGCAGTACTTC
D gene: -
CDR3 length: 13
V gene: TRBV20-1
clone size: few
J gene: TRBJ2-7

CDR3 protein: CSARDRKGSNYEQYF
CDR3 DNA: TGCAGTGCTAGAGATCGGAAGGGAAGCAACTACGAGCAGTACTTC
D gene: -
CDR3 length: 15
V gene: TRBV20-1
clone size: -
J gene: TRBJ2-7

CDR3 protein: CASSGGGDQETQYF
CDR3 DNA: TGTGCCAGCAGCGGCGGGGGGGACCAAGAGACCCAGTACTTC
D gene: TRBD2
CDR3 length: 14
V gene: TRBV9
clone size: -
J gene: TRBJ2-5